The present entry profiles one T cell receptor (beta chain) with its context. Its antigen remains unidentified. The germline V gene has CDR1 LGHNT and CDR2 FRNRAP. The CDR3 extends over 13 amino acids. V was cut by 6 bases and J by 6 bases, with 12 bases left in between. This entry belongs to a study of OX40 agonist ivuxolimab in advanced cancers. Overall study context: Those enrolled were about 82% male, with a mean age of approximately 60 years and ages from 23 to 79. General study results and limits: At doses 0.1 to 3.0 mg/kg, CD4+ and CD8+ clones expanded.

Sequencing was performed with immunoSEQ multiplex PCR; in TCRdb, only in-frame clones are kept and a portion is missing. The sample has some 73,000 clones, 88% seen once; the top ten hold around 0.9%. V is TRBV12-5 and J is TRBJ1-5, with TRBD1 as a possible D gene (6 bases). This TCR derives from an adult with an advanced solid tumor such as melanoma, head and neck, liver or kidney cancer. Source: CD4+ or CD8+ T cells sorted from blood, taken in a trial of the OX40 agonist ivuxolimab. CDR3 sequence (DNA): TGTGCTAGTGGACTCGGACAGAGTCAGCCCCAGCATTTT. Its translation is CASGLGQSQPQHF.